This note documents a single TCR beta chain sequence. Germline V CDR1 and CDR2: LGHNA, YSLEER. The J segment lost 14 bases and the V segment lost 4 bases, leaving 12 bases of the junction unmatched. This CDR3 is 15 amino acids long. The data stem from a study of blood T cell repertoires in COVID-19. Data came from immunoSEQ multiplex PCR; TCRdb stores just in-frame clones and leaves some out. The repertoire includes some 94,000 clones, around 88% of them detected once, and 15% to 20% sits in the top ten. V and J are TRBV4-3 and TRBJ1-6, with 9 bases aligning to TRBD1. This clonotype originated in a woman aged 60-75 years with COVID-19, enrolled during active disease. The sample consisted of peripheral blood. CDR3 residues: CASSRSGQGASALHF. DNA of the CDR3: TGCGCCAGCAGCCGGTCGGGACAGGGTGCTTCTGCCCTCCACTTT.